These T cell receptor beta chains were read from a single sample in a study of response to subunit inactivated influenza vaccine. TCRdb processed the RT-PCR reads anew with MiXCR; each CDR3 protein has one entry. This repertoire shows 530,000 or so distinct CDR3 sequences, over 9.5% found once; its top ten account for roughly 10%. The specimen was PBMCs from blood, collected on the day of vaccination. The source of these receptors is a man between 45 and 60 years old who received an inactivated influenza vaccine. The CDR3 runs from the conserved cysteine through the conserved F or W. A D gene is named only where the DNA matches it firmly. Clone size is stated in some rows and not others, as once, few, many or a class when expanded.

clone size | J gene | D gene | V gene | CDR3 protein | CDR3 DNA
. | TRBJ2-5 | . | TRBV7-9 | CASSSRDKGLRQETQYF | TGTGCCAGCAGCTCACGGGACAAGGGCCTCCGGCAAGAGACCCAGTACTTC
. | TRBJ2-7 | TRBD2 | TRBV7-9 | CASSSPLAGGYEQYF | TGTGCCAGCAGCTCACCACTAGCGGGAGGCTACGAGCAGTACTTC
. | TRBJ1-1 | . | TRBV6-2/TRBV6-3 | CASSPRLQTLEAFF | TGTGCCAGCAGTCCGAGGCTACAGACCCTTGAAGCTTTCTTT
. | TRBJ2-1 | . | TRBV30 | CAWTVNNEQFF | TGTGCCTGGACAGTGAACAATGAGCAGTTCTTC
. | TRBJ2-1 | . | TRBV6-2/TRBV6-3 | CASSYSGASNEQFF | TGTGCCAGCAGTTACTCGGGCGCATCCAATGAGCAGTTCTTC
many | TRBJ1-1 | . | TRBV7-2 | CASSLAPREAEAFF | TGTGCCAGCAGCTTAGCGCCCAGGGAGGCTGAAGCTTTCTTT
few | TRBJ2-7 | . | TRBV15 | CATSMVRTVGSYEQYF | TGTGCCACCAGCATGGTTAGGACAGTGGGGTCCTACGAGCAGTACTTC
few | TRBJ2-4 | . | TRBV6-1 | CASSERGILAKNIQYF | TGTGCCAGCAGTGAAAGGGGAATCTTAGCCAAAAACATTCAGTACTTC
few | TRBJ2-1 | TRBD1 | TRBV7-2 | CASSLAGLGQPGWDEQFF | TGTGCCAGCAGCTTAGCGGGTTTGGGACAGCCCGGTTGGGATGAGCAGTTCTTC
. | TRBJ2-1 | . | TRBV6-1 | CASSRTVGRGDEQFF | TGTGCCAGCAGTCGGACAGTTGGCCGGGGGGATGAGCAGTTCTTC
. | TRBJ2-5 | TRBD1 | TRBV7-9 | CASSSRDRGWQETQYF | TGTGCCAGCAGCTCCCGGGACAGGGGCTGGCAAGAGACCCAGTACTTC
few | TRBJ2-2 | TRBD2 | TRBV7-9 | CASSSLISGSSGELFF | TGTGCCAGCAGCTCCCTGATAAGCGGGAGTTCCGGGGAGCTGTTTTTT
many | TRBJ1-5 | . | TRBV24-1 | CATSDWGGQPQHF | TGTGCCACCAGTGATTGGGGGGGGCAGCCCCAGCATTTT
few | TRBJ2-7 | . | TRBV6-1 | CASSVGRGGEQYF | TGTGCCAGCAGTGTAGGAAGGGGGGGCGAGCAGTACTTC
. | TRBJ2-1 | . | TRBV12-3/TRBV12-4 | CASSLEDGSSYNEQFF | TGTGCCAGCAGCCTTGAGGACGGGAGCTCCTACAATGAGCAGTTCTTC
few | TRBJ1-6 | TRBD1 | TRBV4-2 | CASSQARGRDNSPLHF | TGTGCCAGCAGCCAGGCGAGGGGGCGTGATAATTCACCCCTCCACTTT
. | TRBJ1-4 | TRBD1 | TRBV27 | CASSMDRTPWEKLFF | TGTGCCAGCAGTATGGACAGGACCCCCTGGGAAAAACTGTTTTTT
many | TRBJ2-2 | . | TRBV20-1 | CSASQVDENTGELFF | TGCAGTGCTAGTCAAGTAGATGAGAACACCGGGGAGCTGTTTTTT
. | TRBJ2-5 | TRBD2 | TRBV7-2 | CASSLALAGARETQYF | TGTGCCAGCAGCTTAGCGCTAGCGGGCGCCAGGGAGACCCAGTACTTC
. | TRBJ1-3 | . | TRBV29-1 | CSDLDRSSGNTIYF | TGCAGCGACCTCGACAGATCCTCTGGAAACACCATATATTTT
. | TRBJ2-5 | TRBD2 | TRBV7-2 | CASSFRAGGRETQYF | TGTGCCAGCAGCTTCCGGGCGGGAGGGCGTGAGACCCAGTACTTC
few | TRBJ2-5 | TRBD1 | TRBV12-3/TRBV12-4 | CASSGTGTETQYF | TGTGCCAGCAGTGGGACAGGGACGGAGACCCAGTACTTC
. | TRBJ1-6 | . | TRBV4-3 | CASSQEGSSPLHF | TGCGCCAGCAGCCAAGAGGGGTCATCACCCCTCCACTTT
. | TRBJ1-4 | . | TRBV7-6 | CASSRTRTRSLIGLFF | TGTGCCAGCAGTAGGACCCGGACGAGGTCCCTAATCGGACTGTTTTTT
few | TRBJ2-3 | . | TRBV5-1 | CASKRAGARDTQYF | TGCGCCAGCAAAAGGGCGGGGGCTAGAGATACGCAGTATTTT
few | TRBJ1-5 | . | TRBV12-3/TRBV12-4 | CASSGQIYSNQPQHF | TGTGCCAGCAGCGGACAGATATATAGCAATCAGCCCCAGCATTTT
few | TRBJ2-5 | TRBD2 | TRBV29-1 | CSGGGEGSETQYF | TGCAGCGGGGGTGGGGAGGGTAGTGAGACCCAGTACTTC
many | TRBJ1-6 | TRBD1 | TRBV2 | CASSLGQKYNSPLHF | TGTGCCAGCAGCCTGGGACAGAAGTATAATTCACCCCTCCACTTT